The next 22 T cell receptor beta chains were all read from a single sample in a study of blood T cell repertoires in COVID-19. Sequencing was performed with immunoSEQ multiplex PCR; in TCRdb, only in-frame clones are kept and a portion is missing. The sample contains 180,000 or so clones, roughly 82% of which appear only once. Sample: peripheral blood. Receptors were obtained from a woman in her seventies with acute or convalescent COVID-19.

This chain connects TRBV5-6 to TRBJ2-7; no clear D. Germline-derived CDR1 and CDR2 are SGHDT and YYEEEE. This CDR3 has 11 amino acids. Between the trimmed V and J ends, which lost 5 bases and 5 bases, there was a span of 8 bases. This chain's CDR3 is CASRRENEQYF. The CDR3 DNA follows: TGTGCCAGCAGACGAGAAAACGAGCAGTACTTC.

The CDR3 protein is CASSPQGHQNTEAFF. The CDR3 nucleotides are TGTGCCAGCAGCCCGCAAGGACATCAGAACACTGAAGCTTTCTTT. The chain combines TRBV9 with TRBJ1-1; D is perhaps TRBD1 (5 bases). V was cut by 4 bases and J by 1 base, with 14 bases left in between. The CDR3 length is 15 residues. CDR1 SGDLS and CDR2 YYNGEE come from the germline V gene.

The J gene is TRBJ2-1, the V gene TRBV27; 8 bases are shared with TRBD2. The germline V gene encodes CDR1 MNHEY and CDR2 SMNVEV (reference sequence). V trimming: 6 bases; J trimming: 8 bases; junction bases outside the gene matches: 6. The CDR3 totals 13 residues. This CDR3 is CASRGTSPHEQFF. CDR3 sequence (DNA): TGTGCCAGCAGGGGGACTAGTCCTCATGAGCAGTTCTTC.

The V and J genes are TRBV5-4 and TRBJ1-6; 9 nucleotides align to TRBD1. Per germline, CDR1 SGHNT and CDR2 YYREEE (reference sequence). The CDR3 extends over 14 amino acids. The J segment lost 5 bases and the V segment lost 5 bases, leaving 2 bases of the junction unmatched. As DNA, the CDR3 is TGTGCCAGCAGTCGGACAGGGGATAATTCACCCCTCCACTTT. Translating it yields CASSRTGDNSPLHF.

The chain is built from TRBV30 and TRBJ2-5, with a possible D match to TRBD1 (6 bases). The CDR3 is 23 residues long. The V gene lost 1 base and the J gene lost 1 base, with 37 bases spanning the gap. Germline assignment: CDR1 GTSNPN and CDR2 SVGIG (reference sequence). The CDR3 coding sequence is TGTGCCTGGAGTGGGGGGCAATACTTAAGTGGGACGGGATTGGGCGGAACCCAAGAGACCCAGTACTTC. As protein: CAWSGGQYLSGTGLGGTQETQYF.

This clone was seen a handful of times. The chain joins TRBV9 to TRBJ1-3, with D maybe TRBD1 (5 bases). Germline CDR1 reads SGDLS; CDR2 reads YYNGEE. Trimming removed 4 bases from V and 9 bases from J, with 20 bases in between. The CDR3 is made up of 15 amino acids. The CDR3 sequence: CASSPRTWDLGTIYF. The CDR3 DNA reads as TGTGCCAGCAGCCCCCGGACATGGGATTTGGGCACCATATATTTT.

The V gene is TRBV30, the J gene TRBJ2-1; D gene uncertain. V lost 2 bases and J 6 bases, leaving 11 bases between the germline ends. Germline assignment: CDR1 GTSNPN and CDR2 SVGIG (reference sequence). The CDR3 runs 13 residues. The CDR3: CAWSRVSPNEQFF. In nucleotides, the CDR3 is TGTGCCTGGAGTCGGGTTAGCCCCAATGAGCAGTTCTTC.

This chain joins TRBV29-1 and TRBJ2-1; 8 nucleotides agree with TRBD2. This CDR3 spans 13 amino acids. The junction had 5 bases not matched to a gene; V was cut back by 7 bases and J by 3 bases. The germline V gene encodes CDR1 SQVTM and CDR2 ANQGSEA. CDR3 protein: CSATSGFYNEQFF. CDR3 coding DNA: TGCAGCGCCACTAGCGGCTTCTACAATGAGCAGTTCTTC.

The chain couples TRBV24-1 to TRBJ2-3; D is uncertain. V was pared by 2 bases and J by 0 bases, with 11 bases between. CDR1 and CDR2 from the germline V gene are KGHDR and SFDVKD. The CDR3 is made up of 16 amino acids. In DNA, the CDR3 is TGTGCCACCAGTGATTCAAGACTTTCTAGCACAGATACGCAGTATTTT. Encoded protein: CATSDSRLSSTDTQYF.

The chain combines TRBV5-1 with TRBJ1-2, with TRBD1 matching 7 bases. V was pared by 4 bases and J by 8 bases, with 14 bases of the junction left unmatched. This CDR3 is built from 15 residues. CDR1 and CDR2 (germline): SGHRS, YFSETQ. CDR3 amino acids: CASSPQGGRYEGYTF. The CDR3 region has the DNA TGCGCCAGCAGCCCCCAGGGGGGAAGGTATGAGGGCTACACCTTC.

DNA of the CDR3: TGTGCCAGCAGTTACTCGATAGGCACAGATAATGAAAAACTGTTTTTT. The encoded protein is CASSYSIGTDNEKLFF. The V call is TRBV6-5, the J call TRBJ1-4; D is unresolved. Germline CDR1 is MNHEY and CDR2 is SVGAGI. The CDR3 runs to 16 residues. Trimming shortened V by 0 bases and J by 4 bases, and 12 bases separated the two germline ends.

V is TRBV2 and J is TRBJ1-2; 7 bases are a match to TRBD1. The CDR3 covers 13 residues. Germline-derived CDR1 and CDR2 are SNHLY and FYNNEI. The ends lost 11 bases at V and 7 bases at J; junction bases unmatched: 13. The CDR3, as DNA: TGTGCCGTCAAGGGACAGCCGCTGTCTGGCTACACCTTC. Translated, it gives CAVKGQPLSGYTF.

V gene TRBV30 combines with J gene TRBJ1-1, with D tentatively TRBD1 (6 bases). The V and J ends lost 5 bases and 7 bases respectively, with 8 bases between them. Looked up from germline, CDR1 is GTSNPN and CDR2 is SVGIG (reference sequence). This CDR3 is built from 10 residues. This CDR3 reads CAWRQVEAFF. Here the CDR3 DNA reads TGTGCCTGGCGACAGGTTGAAGCTTTCTTT.

The chain is built from TRBV19 and TRBJ2-2, with a tentative D call TRBD2 (6 bases). V gave up 8 bases and J gave up 8 bases, with 27 bases separating them. The CDR3 length is 17 residues. The germline V gene has CDR1 LNHDA and CDR2 SQIVND (reference sequence). CDR3 DNA sequence: TGTGCCAGTCGTACGGAGGGTATAAGCTCGATGTCGGGGGAGCTGTTTTTT. Protein: CASRTEGISSMSGELFF.

V usage is TRBV4-3 and J usage is TRBJ2-1; the match to TRBD2 covers 9 bases. With V trimmed by 2 bases and J by 6 bases, 11 bases remained unmatched. This CDR3 is built from 17 residues. Germline V gene lookup returns CDR1 LGHNA and CDR2 YSLEER. CDR3 region: CASSQSAASGDFNEQFF. CDR3 bases: TGCGCCAGCAGCCAATCCGCGGCTAGCGGGGATTTCAATGAGCAGTTCTTC.

The CDR3 is CASSFRRDLSYEQYF. CDR3 nucleotide sequence: TGTGCCAGCAGCTTTAGGAGGGACCTCTCCTACGAGCAGTACTTC. V usage is TRBV5-5 and J usage is TRBJ2-7; tentative D call: TRBD2 (6 bases). V lost 2 bases, J lost 0 bases, and 12 bases lay in between. The CDR3 is 15 residues long. Per germline, CDR1 SGHKS and CDR2 YYEKEE (reference sequence).

The rearrangement joins TRBV11-2 to TRBJ1-6; TRBD1 might be the D (5 bases). V was trimmed by 1 base and J by 0 bases, leaving 10 bases between them. Germline V gene sequence: CDR1 SGHAT, CDR2 FQNNGV. CDR3 size: 17 residues. The CDR3 DNA is TGTGCCAGCAGCTTAGGGGACGGGAGCTCCTATAATTCACCCCTCCACTTT. It codes for CASSLGDGSSYNSPLHF.

The chain employs TRBV27 and TRBJ2-4; D is perhaps TRBD1 (5 bases). This CDR3 has 15 residues. The germline gives CDR1 MNHEY, CDR2 SMNVEV (reference sequence). V was cut by 7 bases and J by 3 bases, with 16 bases left in between. DNA of the CDR3: TGTGCCAGCAAAAGGGCAGGGATGGGCAAAAACATTCAGTACTTC. It is translated as CASKRAGMGKNIQYF.

The V call is TRBV5-1, the J call TRBJ2-3; 7 bases align to TRBD2. The ends lost 0 bases at V and 2 bases at J; junction bases unmatched: 9. Germline V gene lookup returns CDR1 SGHRS and CDR2 YFSETQ. The CDR3 covers 17 residues. The chain's CDR3 is CASSLGRGSGSTDTQYF. The CDR3 DNA reads TGCGCCAGCAGCTTGGGTAGGGGTAGCGGGTCCACAGATACGCAGTATTTT.

V gene TRBV18 combines with J gene TRBJ1-2; no reliable D call. Germline CDR1 and CDR2: KGHSH and LQKENI. CDR3 length equals 15 residues. Trimming took off 2 bases at V and 4 bases at J, with 14 bases between the two ends. CDR3 loop: CASSPEQRQAYGYTF. CDR3 coding DNA: TGTGCCAGCTCACCAGAGCAAAGGCAGGCCTATGGCTACACCTTC.

The chain links TRBV19 to TRBJ2-1; 8 bases agree with TRBD1. The CDR3 extends over 13 amino acids. Germline CDR1 is LNHDA and CDR2 is SQIVND (reference sequence). Germline trimming cut 6 bases from V and 9 bases from J; bases unmatched to any gene: 7. The CDR3, as DNA: TGTGCCAGTAGGGATCAGGGGGCTGGTGAGCAGTTCTTC. This encodes CASRDQGAGEQFF.

This clone was observed a few times. This sample includes further DNA sequences coding for the same CDR3. CDR3 region: CASSLGQSNQPQHF. The CDR3 DNA reads as TGCGCCAGCAGCTTGGGCCAGAGCAATCAGCCCCAGCATTTT. This rearrangement joins TRBV5-1 to TRBJ1-5; no clear D gene. Germline CDR1 SGHRS, CDR2 YFSETQ. V shed 0 bases and J shed 1 base, with 5 bases lying between them. The CDR3 sequence is 14 residues long. Based on the CDR3 plus reference TRBV5-1 and TRBJ1-5, the full variable domain is KAGVTQTPRYLIKTRGQQVTLSCSPISGHRSVSWYQQTPGQGLQFLFEYFSETQRNKGNFPGRFSGRQFSNSRSEMNVSTLELGDSALYLCASSLGQSNQPQHFGDGTRLSIL.